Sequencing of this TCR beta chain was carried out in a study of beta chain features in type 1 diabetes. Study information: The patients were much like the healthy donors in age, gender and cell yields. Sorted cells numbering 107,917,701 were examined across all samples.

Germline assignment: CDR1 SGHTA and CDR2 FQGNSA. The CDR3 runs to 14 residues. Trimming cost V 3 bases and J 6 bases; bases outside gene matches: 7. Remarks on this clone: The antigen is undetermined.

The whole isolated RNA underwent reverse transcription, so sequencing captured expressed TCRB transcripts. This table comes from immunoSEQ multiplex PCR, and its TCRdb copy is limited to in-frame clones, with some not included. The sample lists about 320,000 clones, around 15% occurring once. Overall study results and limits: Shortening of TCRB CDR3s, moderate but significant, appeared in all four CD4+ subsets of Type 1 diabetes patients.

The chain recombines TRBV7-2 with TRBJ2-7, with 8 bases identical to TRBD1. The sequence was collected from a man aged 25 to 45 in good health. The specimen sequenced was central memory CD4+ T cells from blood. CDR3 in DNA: TGTGCCAGCAGCTTTTATCAGGGGGCTCTCGAGCAGTACGTC. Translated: CASSFYQGALEQYV.